This T cell receptor beta chain was observed in a study of vaccination and CD4 T cells after COVID-19. Across the whole study: Either the Pfizer-BioNTech BNT162b2 or Moderna mRNA-1273 vaccine was given as two doses. For a few convalescent patients, sampling occurred both at day 14 and at days 161 to 241 after vaccination. Stimulation used overlapping spike peptides from SARS-CoV-2, HCoV-NL63, HCoV-OC43 and HCoV-229E.

Researchers used the Oncomine TCR Beta short-read assay to sequence DNA from cultured CD4+ T cells. From cultured CD4+ T cells, genomic DNA was extracted. MiXCR, run by TCRdb on the PCR reads, gives a single entry per CDR3 protein. This sample carries around 15,000 distinct CDR3 sequences, approximately 56% of them seen once, and the ten largest clones take about a sixth. Worth noting for this clonotype: Its cognate antigen is unknown.

The sample's time point: late sampling 161 to 241 days after vaccination in a few convalescent patients. Noted treatment: roughly 10-day PBMC culture with coronavirus spike peptide pools or control peptides (ViraFEST assay). Per germline, CDR1 MNHEY and CDR2 SVGAGI. The CDR3 has 15 amino acids. Trimming cost V 5 bases and J 4 bases, with 17 bases left between them. Sequenced material: CD4+ T cells from blood, cultured in vitro, taken about 7 months after SARS-CoV-2 vaccination. This TCR was recovered from a human donor who had recovered from COVID-19. This rearrangement joins TRBV6-5 to TRBJ1-2; D is possibly TRBD1 (5 bases). CDR3 residues: CASSTSTVVGYGYTF. The CDR3 bases are TGTGCCAGCAGTACCTCGACAGTGGTGGGCTATGGCTACACCTTC.